This T cell receptor beta chain was captured by sequencing in a study of somatic mutations in cytotoxic T cells in rheumatoid arthritis (dated by TCRdb to 2016 to 2017). Background on the whole study: Some V beta antibody-stained T-cell populations were flow-sorted on a FACSAria II or Sony SH800 at nearly 100% purity, and sorted V beta1+ cells also underwent TCRB sequencing. The study asked whether expanded CD8+ T-cell clones in newly diagnosed, untreated rheumatoid arthritis carry somatic mutations, and used TCRB deep sequencing to characterize clonality. A total of 65 or so rheumatoid arthritis patients and approximately 21 healthy controls underwent TCRB deep sequencing. The median ages of the patient and control groups were essentially identical.

In the germline V gene, CDR1 corresponds to MGHRA and CDR2 to YSYEKL. Trimming accounts for 3 bases at V and 5 bases at J, while the number of junction bases matched to no gene is 3. Reading from cysteine to phenylalanine, the CDR3 counts 16 amino acids. Of all the DNA, just the CDR3 is kept, 48 bases in frame from base 1. About this clone itself: Its antigen is currently not known. Base qualities were left out, and no much larger clone turns up one base away.

Healthy controls were 20 blood donors whose buffy coats were used, with a median age of about 56 years (range about 21-80) and 55% to 70% female. Flow cytometry confirmed the purity of CD4+ and CD8+ cells that had been isolated by positive magnetic bead selection on an AutoMACS. Ficoll-Paque PLUS density gradient separation was used to isolate peripheral blood mononuclear cells. DNA from CD4-enriched, CD8-enriched or PBMC samples was extracted using Nucleospin Tissue or Tissue XS kits and then quantified on a Qubit 2.0 fluorometer. Sequencing of TCRB CDR3 was done on genomic DNA with the immunoSEQ assay. As for the authors' bioinformatics: Nothing other than productive TCRB rearrangements was included in the analyses. A clone was defined by a unique TCRB CDR3 sequence, and clonality was computed as a productive clonality index based on Shannon entropy. To calculate repertoire overlap between two samples, the template counts of each clone were considered relative to each sample's total templates. V-gene usage from TCRB sequencing and V-gene usage measured by flow cytometry were correlated (Spearman r of 0.6 to 0.7). TCRdb stores this immuneACCESS table with in-frame sequences only. Part of the clones is absent; in the studies checked, under half of the shortfall reflects unresolved V genes, and no reason is known for the rest. For V, J and clone size, that table is used; D and trimming come from the DNA. This sample is represented by about 10,000 clones; roughly four fifths of them were singletons. The top ten hold around 20% of the sample.

On the study overall, not on this receptor specifically: The slight underrepresentation of TRBV07 in patients was not corrected for multiple comparisons. The largest CD8+ clone made up more than 20% of CD8+ cells in about an eighth of the 65 patients, and blood and synovial fluid shared several identical CD8+ TCRB sequences. Viral specificity could not be ruled out by absence from virus-specific databases, and the antigen targets of the expanded CD8+ clones remained unknown. There was no significant difference in CD8+ T-cell clonality between rheumatoid arthritis patients and age-matched healthy controls. Healthy controls showed no age-related increase in CD8+ clonality, whereas patients did (Spearman r ≈ 0.49).

The chain couples TRBV4-1 to TRBJ2-5, and TRBD2 matches 16 of the central bases. Sequencing was done on a sample of CD8+ T cells sorted from blood. The sequence was obtained from a woman aged 45-59 years in good health. The bases read TGCGCCAGCAGCCAGGGACTAGCGGGAGGGGAGGAGACCCAGTACTTC. This is translated as CASSQGLAGGEETQYF.